The 27 T cell receptor beta chains below all came from one sample that was sequenced in a study of T cells in Graves' hyperthyroidism and ophthalmopathy. Amplification targeted TCR beta CDR3 regions from RNA transcripts. The TCR CDR3 first-round RT-PCR relied on the HTBI primer set. TCRdb itself ran the multiplex PCR reads through MiXCR, one entry per CDR3 protein. The profile shows a few hundred thousand distinct CDR3 sequences, approximately 14% of them singletons. Sequencing was performed on blood. These receptors were obtained from a woman aged 18-35 years with Graves' hyperthyroidism.

This clonotype came up a few times. This rearrangement joins TRBV20-1 to TRBJ2-7; 7 bases map to TRBD2. The CDR3 loop spans 16 amino acids. The J segment lost 0 bases and the V segment lost 1 base, leaving 9 bases of the junction unmatched. CDR1 and CDR2 from the germline V gene are DFQATT and SNEGSKA (reference sequence). The CDR3 sequence is CSARGGRLADSYEQYF. The CDR3 region has the DNA TGCAGTGCTAGAGGAGGTAGGCTAGCGGACTCCTACGAGCAGTACTTC.

This clonotype was seen just once. With a much larger clone just one base away, this may be a read error. The CDR3 loop reads CASRRDRVGYTF. As DNA, the CDR3 is TGTGCCAGCCGCAGGGACAGGGTAGGCTACACCTTC. This sequence joins TRBV5-1 and TRBJ1-2; 9 bases fit TRBD1. CDR3 length: 12 residues. The germline V gene has CDR1 SGHRS and CDR2 YFSETQ.

This clonotype came up many times. The genes are TRBV28 and TRBJ2-1; perhaps D is TRBD1 or TRBD2 (5 bases each). Per the germline V gene, CDR1 is MDHEN and CDR2 is SYDVKM. The CDR3 consists of 16 residues. V was shortened by 7 bases and J by 2 bases, with 18 bases between the two germline ends. In DNA, the CDR3 is TGTGCCAGCACCCCGCAGCGCCGGGGACCCTACAATGAGCAGTTCTTC. Its translation: CASTPQRRGPYNEQFF.

This clonotype was seen repeatedly, ten times or more. The V call is TRBV5-6, the J call TRBJ1-2; D gene uncertain. V shed 4 bases and J shed 1 base, with 11 bases lying between them. The CDR3 runs 14 residues. Germline CDR1 and CDR2: SGHDT and YYEEEE. CDR3 sequence: CASSVGGFNYGYTF. The CDR3 nucleotides are TGTGCCAGCAGCGTCGGCGGGTTTAACTATGGCTACACCTTC.

This clonotype was counted many times. The rearrangement links TRBV6-6 to TRBJ1-1, with 9 positions matching TRBD1. CDR1 is MNHNY and CDR2 is SVGAGI in the germline V gene (reference sequence). CDR3 length: 13 amino acids. J lost 11 bases, V lost 2 bases, and 6 bases had no gene match. CDR3 sequence (DNA): TGTGCCAGCAGTTACCGCGGGACAGGGAACGCTTTCTTT. Protein: CASSYRGTGNAFF.

A few counts support this clonotype. The chain carries TRBV5-8 and TRBJ2-1; the D gene is possibly TRBD2 (6 bases). With 3 bases removed from V and 6 bases from J, the gap between germline ends came to 13 bases. The germline CDR1 and CDR2 sequences are SGHTS and YDEGEE. The CDR3 spans 14 residues. The CDR3: CASSSPAGRNEQFF. CDR3 in DNA: TGTGCCAGCAGCTCCCCGGCGGGGCGCAATGAGCAGTTCTTC.

V usage is TRBV5-1 and J usage is TRBJ2-2; TRBD1 matches 10 bases. Germline assignment: CDR1 SGHRS and CDR2 YFSETQ. The CDR3 length is 16 residues. Trimming at V came to 3 bases and at J to 7 bases, leaving 9 bases not matched to a gene. In DNA form, the CDR3 reads TGCGCCAGCAGCTACTCACCCGGGACAGGGGTCGGGGAGCTGTTTTTT. Residues: CASSYSPGTGVGELFF.

This clonotype was found many times. This chain uses TRBV3-1 with TRBJ1-5; D not certain. CDR1 and CDR2 from the germline V gene are LGHDT and YNNKEL (reference sequence). This CDR3 has 15 amino acids. V was clipped by 1 base and J by 2 bases, with 9 bases between them. The CDR3 loop reads CASSQARVGNQPQHF. The CDR3 nucleotides read TGTGCCAGCAGCCAAGCTCGGGTCGGCAATCAGCCCCAGCATTTT.

This clonotype was picked up many times. The chain joins TRBV2 to TRBJ2-1, with 7 bases identical to TRBD2. There are 13 residues in the CDR3. The V gene's germline CDR1 is SNHLY and CDR2 FYNNEI. J lost 6 bases, V lost 8 bases, and 7 bases had no gene match. In DNA, the CDR3 is TGTGCCAGCGGCGGGGGAACGTCCAATGAGCAGTTCTTC. Its translation is CASGGGTSNEQFF.

This clonotype was recorded at least ten times. The CDR3 loop reads CASSPNIPYEQYF. The CDR3 DNA follows: TGTGCCAGCAGCCCTAATATACCCTACGAGCAGTACTTC. The gene calls are TRBV7-2 and TRBJ2-7, with D hard to call. Trimming took 5 bases from V and 2 from J, leaving 10 bases between them. The CDR3 has 13 residues. Germline CDR1 is SGHTA and CDR2 is FQGNSA.

This clonotype came up many times. The chain employs TRBV6-1 and TRBJ1-1; 8 bases map to TRBD1. V lost 6 bases, J lost 2 bases, and 8 bases stayed unmatched. Germline-derived CDR1 and CDR2 are MNHNS and SASEGT. This CDR3 is 15 amino acids long. CDR3 loop: CASRKRTGPNTEAFF. In DNA form, the CDR3 reads TGTGCCAGCAGGAAACGGACAGGGCCTAACACTGAAGCTTTCTTT.

The sample holds many counts of this clonotype. The rearrangement uses TRBV24-1 and TRBJ2-3; D is possibly TRBD1 (6 bases). The CDR3 is 16 amino acids. The ends were cut back, 5 bases at V and 3 bases at J, with 17 bases in the middle. Germline assignment: CDR1 KGHDR and CDR2 SFDVKD. The CDR3 DNA follows: TGTGCCACCAGTGGACTCAGGGGTTTCGGAACAGATACGCAGTATTTT. This codes for CATSGLRGFGTDTQYF.

This clonotype was recorded at least ten times. Here the CDR3 DNA reads TGCAGTGCTAGACCCCGGGGGGAGACCCAGTACTTC. Translating it yields CSARPRGETQYF. The rearrangement uses TRBV20-1 and TRBJ2-5, with a tentative D call TRBD2 (6 bases). This CDR3 has 12 amino acids. Germline V gene data show CDR1 as DFQATT and CDR2 as SNEGSKA (reference sequence). V dropped 2 bases and J dropped 5 bases, with 9 bases sitting between them.

Ten or more counts support this clonotype. This rearrangement joins TRBV28 to TRBJ2-1; D perhaps matches TRBD1 (6 bases). Germline V lookup: CDR1 MDHEN, CDR2 SYDVKM. V was pared by 3 bases and J by 7 bases, with 13 bases between. The CDR3 covers 14 residues. The CDR3: CASSLHRRGNEQFF. The CDR3 coding sequence is TGTGCCAGCAGTTTGCACCGAAGGGGGAATGAGCAGTTCTTC. Variable domain in full (rest from reference TRBV28 and TRBJ2-1): DVKVTQSSRYLVKRTGEKVFLECVQDMDHENMFWYRQDPGLGLRLIYFSYDVKMKEKGDIPEGYSVSREKKERFSLILESASTNQTSMYLCASSLHRRGNEQFFGPGTRLTVL.

This clonotype was recorded many times. This chain joins TRBV27 and TRBJ2-3, with D unresolved. Trimming removed 5 bases at V and 1 base at J, with 16 bases between. This CDR3 comprises 16 residues. From germline, CDR1 is MNHEY and CDR2 SMNVEV (reference sequence). CDR3 in amino acids: CASSPLLGSRTDTQYF. The CDR3, as DNA: TGTGCCAGCAGTCCCCTCCTGGGGTCTCGCACAGATACGCAGTATTTT.

This clonotype was counted at least ten times. CDR3 sequence reads: CASRSNTEAFF. The CDR3 DNA is TGTGCCAGCAGGTCGAACACTGAAGCTTTCTTT. The chain employs TRBV6-1 and TRBJ1-1; D ambiguous. V lost 6 bases and J lost 1, with 3 bases in between. Germline CDR1 MNHNS, CDR2 SASEGT. The CDR3 contains 11 residues.

This clonotype was found many times. The chain combines TRBV2 with TRBJ2-7; D ambiguous. Per germline, CDR1 SNHLY and CDR2 FYNNEI. The V and J ends lost 6 bases and 2 bases respectively, with 17 bases between them. The CDR3 spans 15 residues. CDR3 sequence reads: CASSLGSHRPYEQYF. Here the CDR3 DNA reads TGTGCCAGCAGCCTTGGGTCCCACAGACCCTACGAGCAGTACTTC.

This chain connects TRBV6-2 or TRBV6-3 to TRBJ2-5; D tentatively reads TRBD1 or TRBD2 (5 bases each). The CDR3 loop spans 14 amino acids. In germline, CDR1 is MNHEY, CDR2 SVGEGT. V gave up 2 bases and J gave up 2 bases, with 9 bases separating them. CDR3 residues: CASSYEGSQETQYF. The CDR3 nucleotides read TGTGCCAGCAGTTACGAGGGGAGTCAAGAGACCCAGTACTTC.

This clonotype was detected many times. CDR3 loop: CASSSGGRVPYNEQFF. DNA for the CDR3: TGTGCCAGCAGCTCGGGCGGCAGGGTACCCTACAATGAGCAGTTCTTC. The V call is TRBV5-6, the J call TRBJ2-1; maybe TRBD1 (5 bases). V lost 3 bases to trimming and J lost 2 bases, with 15 bases between them. The CDR3 consists of 16 residues. Germline assignment: CDR1 SGHDT and CDR2 YYEEEE.

This clonotype has a count of ten or more. The V gene is TRBV3-1, the J gene TRBJ1-6, with a weak D call TRBD1 (6 bases). Trimming removed 3 bases at V and 6 bases at J, with 9 bases between. The CDR3 has 14 residues. Germline V CDR1 and CDR2: LGHDT, YNNKEL (reference sequence). The CDR3 nucleotides are TGTGCCAGCAGCCAGGAGGGGGGTAATTCACCCCTCCACTTT. Protein sequence: CASSQEGGNSPLHF.

This clonotype appeared many times. The rearrangement joins TRBV11-2 to TRBJ2-4, with 9 bases identical to TRBD2. The CDR3 consists of 17 residues. Trimming took 6 bases from V and 0 from J; bases not matched to a gene: 9. Germline CDR1 and CDR2: SGHAT and FQNNGV. This chain's CDR3 is CASRKPGLAVAKNIQYF. DNA of the CDR3: TGTGCCAGCAGAAAACCGGGACTAGCAGTAGCCAAAAACATTCAGTACTTC.

This clonotype was observed a handful of times. The chain uses TRBV19 and TRBJ2-7; 9 bases line up with TRBD1. V shed 6 bases and J 3 bases; nucleotides not matched to a gene: 9. CDR3 length: 15 residues. The germline CDR1 and CDR2 sequences are LNHDA and SQIVND (reference sequence). The CDR3 sequence is CASSLQGARDYEQYF. DNA for the CDR3: TGTGCCAGTAGCCTACAGGGGGCGCGGGACTACGAGCAGTACTTC.

This clonotype has just one count. This sequence joins TRBV2 and TRBJ2-2; 10 bases agree with TRBD2. The ends lost 8 bases at V and 8 bases at J; junction bases unmatched: 11. Germline V CDR1 and CDR2: SNHLY, FYNNEI. CDR3 length: 15 amino acids. The CDR3 coding sequence is TGTGCCAGCGATTCTCCATCTAGCGGGGGTGGGGAGCTGTTTTTT. Translated: CASDSPSSGGGELFF. Drawing the rest from reference TRBV2 and TRBJ2-2, the complete variable domain is EPEVTQTPSHQVTQMGQEVILRCVPISNHLYFYWYRQILGQKVEFLVSFYNNEISEKSEIFDDQFSVERPDGSNFTLKIRSTKLEDSAMYFCASDSPSSGGGELFFGEGSRLTVL.

This clonotype was counted many times. The chain uses TRBV6-2 or TRBV6-3 and TRBJ1-5; possibly TRBD1 for D (5 bases). Germline assignment: CDR1 MNHEY and CDR2 SVGEGT. V was shortened by 5 bases and J by 0 bases, with 17 bases between the two germline ends. This CDR3 is built from 17 residues. CDR3 in DNA: TGTGCCAGCAGTCGTCCCTTCCGGGACTTTAGCAATCAGCCCCAGCATTTT. Translated, it gives CASSRPFRDFSNQPQHF.

This clonotype was picked up many times. V gene TRBV14 combines with J gene TRBJ2-1; 9 bases match TRBD1. This CDR3 region has 16 residues. After removal of 1 base from V and 3 bases from J, the junction contained 4 bases not matched to a gene. CDR1 SGHDN and CDR2 FVKESK come from the germline V gene. Written as DNA, the CDR3 is TGTGCCAGCAGCCAAGCTCGGGACAGGGACTACAATGAGCAGTTCTTC. This gives the protein CASSQARDRDYNEQFF.

This clonotype was seen ten or more times. This chain connects TRBV2 to TRBJ2-7; 10 positions match TRBD2. With 1 base clipped from V and 4 bases from J, the junction kept 4 bases outside the gene matches. The germline gives CDR1 SNHLY, CDR2 FYNNEI. The CDR3 contains 15 residues. DNA of the CDR3: TGTGCCAGCAGTGAAGTTAGTAGCGGGAGGTACGAGCAGTACTTC. Its translation: CASSEVSSGRYEQYF.

This chain joins TRBV10-3 and TRBJ2-3; D unclear. This CDR3 region has 13 residues. From germline, CDR1 is ENHRY and CDR2 SYGVKD. V shed 7 bases and J shed 5 bases, with 13 bases lying between them. The CDR3 nucleotides read TGTGCCATCAACCAAGCGAAGGTAGATACGCAGTATTTT. Residues: CAINQAKVDTQYF.